The text below deals with one T cell receptor (beta chain). CDR3 and TCR beta VDJ profiling relied on genomic DNA as the template. TCRdb passed the reads through MiXCR, listing each CDR3 protein once. Of 400,000 to 500,000 distinct CDR3 sequences detected, about two thirds appear once; the ten largest clones hold under 4.5%. This record comes from a study of CD8+CD57+ T cells in acquired aplastic anemia. The overall study: The DNA of sorted CD4+ and CD8+ cells averaged roughly 3.2 ug.

Trimming stripped 0 bases from V and 3 bases from J, with 14 bases between. The CDR3 sequence is 16 residues long. Germline lookup yields CDR1 DFQATT and CDR2 SNEGSKA (reference sequence). The chain recombines TRBV20-1 with TRBJ2-2; D possibly uses TRBD1 or TRBD2 (5 bases each). The source is a human donor in good health, serving as a control. The sequencing input was sorted CD4+, CD8+, or CD8+CD57+ T cells (not recorded which) from PBMCs. This CDR3 reads CSARDRRQGDTGELFF. CDR3 in DNA: TGCAGTGCTAGAGATCGCCGCCAGGGAGACACCGGGGAGCTGTTTTTT.